The clone carrying this TCR beta chain was counted only a few times. Authors' analysis steps: Scientists estimated how many nucleated cells there were by amplifying reference gene primers. Clones were read by immunoSEQ multiplex PCR, and TCRdb kept only the in-frame ones, dropping some. V, J and clone size are taken as reported in that table, and D and trimming were inferred from the DNA itself. Of more than 85,000 clones listed, 65% to 90% are singletons. The CDR3 length is 17 residues. Trimming at V came to 5 bases and at J to 5 bases, leaving 9 bases not matched to a gene. Germline CDR1 and CDR2: MDHEN and SYDVKM. The source of the sample is a study of blood T cell repertoires in COVID-19. Study summary: Specimens from acute and convalescent COVID-19 originated in the United States, Italy and Spain. PBMCs, B-cell-depleted T cells, or T cells were the source of the cDNA or gDNA that made up the material.

The TCR originated in an elderly man with acute or convalescent COVID-19. Material for sequencing was peripheral blood. The chain has TRBV28 and TRBJ2-1; the match to TRBD2 covers 13 bases. The chain's CDR3 is CASSPRTSGSPHNEQFF. The DNA for the CDR3 is TGTGCCAGCAGTCCACGGACTAGCGGGAGCCCCCACAATGAGCAGTTCTTC.